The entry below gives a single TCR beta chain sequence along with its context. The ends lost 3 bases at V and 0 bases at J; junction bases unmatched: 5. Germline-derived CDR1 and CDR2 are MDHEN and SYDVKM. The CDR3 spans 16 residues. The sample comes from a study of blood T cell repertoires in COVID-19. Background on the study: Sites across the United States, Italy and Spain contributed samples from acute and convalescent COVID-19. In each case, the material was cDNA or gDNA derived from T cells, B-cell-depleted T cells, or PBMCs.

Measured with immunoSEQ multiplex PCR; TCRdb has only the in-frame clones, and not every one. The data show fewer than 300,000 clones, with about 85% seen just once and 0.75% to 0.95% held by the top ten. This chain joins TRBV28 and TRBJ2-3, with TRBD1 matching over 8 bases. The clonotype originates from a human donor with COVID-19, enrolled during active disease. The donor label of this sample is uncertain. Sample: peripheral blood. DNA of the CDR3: TGTGCCAGCAGTTTGGACAGGGATCCTAGCACAGATACGCAGTATTTT. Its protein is CASSLDRDPSTDTQYF.